This passage covers 25 T cell receptor beta chains from one sample sequenced in a study of shared clonotypes between healthy human individuals. TCRdb's table, derived via immunoSEQ multiplex PCR, lists solely in-frame clones and lacks some. The table lists over 2 million clones, 95% of them singletons. The sequencing input was naive CD4+ T cells sorted from blood. Subset here: CD45RA+ positively selected. These receptors were collected from a man younger than 35 in good health.

This clone was seen just once. The chain has TRBV7-6 and TRBJ2-7; D is undetermined. The CDR3 is made up of 12 amino acids. V was shortened by 9 bases and J by 3 bases, with 12 bases between the two germline ends. Germline loops: CDR1 SGHVS, CDR2 FNYEAQ. CDR3 nucleotides: TGTGCCAGTAGTGTGGAGAACTACGAGCAGTACTTC. Protein product: CASSVENYEQYF.

About this clone itself: A read error may be the cause here, since a much bigger clone is one base away. The CDR3 region has the DNA TGTGCCAGCAGCTTAGGGGGAACAACTAATGAAAAACTGTTTTTT. Protein sequence: CASSLGGTTNEKLFF. This sequence joins TRBV13 and TRBJ1-4; D gene unclear. Germline V lookup: CDR1 PRHDT, CDR2 FYEKMQ (reference sequence). The V end was cut by 0 bases, the J end by 0 bases, with 5 bases between. The CDR3 has 15 residues. Combining the CDR3 with reference TRBV13 and TRBJ1-4 gives the whole variable domain AAGVIQSPRHLIKEKRETATLKCYPIPRHDTVYWYQQGPGQDPQFLISFYEKMQSDKGSIPDRFSAQQFSDYHSELNMSSLELGDSALYFCASSLGGTTNEKLFFGSGTQLSVL.

The gene calls are TRBV5-1 and TRBJ2-5; 8 positions agree with TRBD1. Germline CDR1 is SGHRS and CDR2 is YFSETQ. CDR3 length: 13 residues. Trimming removed 8 bases from V and 5 bases from J; junction bases left unmatched: 8. The CDR3 spells CASSQGAQETQYF. In DNA form, the CDR3 reads TGCGCCAGTTCTCAGGGGGCTCAGGAGACCCAGTACTTC.

Here the CDR3 DNA reads TGTGCCAGCAATCCAGGGCTTCAGCCCCAGCATTTT. Translation: CASNPGLQPQHF. This rearrangement joins TRBV6-6 to TRBJ1-5, with D perhaps matching TRBD1 (5 bases). The CDR3 length is 12 residues. Trimming cost V 7 bases and J 6 bases, with 10 bases left between them. Germline CDR1 is MNHNY and CDR2 is SVGAGI (reference sequence).

The chain combines TRBV6-5 with TRBJ2-1; D is uncertain. Germline loops: CDR1 MNHEY, CDR2 SVGAGI. Trimming pared 5 bases from V and 7 bases from J, leaving 15 bases between. CDR3 length: 14 amino acids. The CDR3 nucleotides are TGTGCCAGCAGTAACCCGACCCCCCGAAATGAGCAGTTCTTC. Translating it yields CASSNPTPRNEQFF.

In its sample, this clone was seen once. The rearrangement uses TRBV5-4 and TRBJ2-5, with 12 bases that match TRBD1. Germline loops: CDR1 SGHNT, CDR2 YYREEE (reference sequence). With 1 base clipped from V and 3 bases from J, the junction kept 4 bases outside the gene matches. CDR3 length: 16 amino acids. CDR3 loop: CASSLPGQGAKETQYF. The CDR3 DNA reads as TGTGCCAGCAGCTTGCCGGGACAGGGGGCCAAAGAGACCCAGTACTTC.

The genes are TRBV7-8 and TRBJ1-4, with 7 bases lining up with TRBD1. Germline CDR1 is SGHVS and CDR2 is FQNEAQ. This CDR3 is built from 15 residues. J was trimmed by 5 bases and V by 2 bases; bases with no gene match: 5. CDR3 residues: CASSLMGQLNEKLFF. The CDR3 bases are TGTGCCAGCAGCTTAATGGGACAGCTCAATGAAAAACTGTTTTTT.

V gene TRBV30 combines with J gene TRBJ2-3; 8 bases map to TRBD2. The CDR3 extends over 13 amino acids. Germline assignment: CDR1 GTSNPN and CDR2 SVGIG (reference sequence). J lost 11 bases, V lost 2 bases, and 9 bases had no gene match. DNA for the CDR3: TGTGCCTGGAGTAAAGAGTCCGGGACTAGGCAGTATTTT. This translates into CAWSKESGTRQYF.

The chain couples TRBV7-9 to TRBJ1-2; D might be TRBD1 (5 bases). CDR1 and CDR2 (germline): SEHNR, FQNEAQ (reference sequence). The CDR3 has 16 residues. The germline V and J ends were trimmed by 3 bases and 5 bases, with 19 bases remaining between them. The CDR3 DNA follows: TGTGCCAGCAGCTTCGCCGCAGGGCCGATAGCATATGGCTACACCTTC. Its translation is CASSFAAGPIAYGYTF.

The J gene is TRBJ2-5, the V gene TRBV2; 12 positions agree with TRBD2. Germline V gene sequence: CDR1 SNHLY, CDR2 FYNNEI. Trimming at V came to 6 bases and at J to 5 bases, leaving 7 bases not matched to a gene. The CDR3 extends over 15 amino acids. The CDR3 reads CASRALAGGRETQYF. CDR3 bases: TGTGCCAGCAGGGCGCTAGCGGGAGGGAGGGAGACCCAGTACTTC.

The chain carries TRBV2 and TRBJ2-1, with a tentative D call TRBD2 (6 bases). Trimming pared 6 bases from V and 3 bases from J, leaving 12 bases between. The CDR3 totals 14 residues. Germline V gene data show CDR1 as SNHLY and CDR2 as FYNNEI. This CDR3 reads CASSPGAGYNEQFF. The CDR3 DNA follows: TGTGCCAGCAGCCCCGGAGCGGGCTACAATGAGCAGTTCTTC.

The chain couples TRBV6-4 to TRBJ2-6; TRBD1 agrees at 8 bases. The CDR3 is 19 residues long. Trimming at V came to 5 bases and at J to 0 bases, leaving 12 bases not matched to a gene. CDR1 is MRHNA, CDR2 SNTAGT, per germline. In DNA, the CDR3 is TGTGCCAGCAGTCTAAACCCCGGACAGGGCAGCTCTGGGGCCAACGTCCTGACTTTC. The encoded protein is CASSLNPGQGSSGANVLTF.

The V call is TRBV7-2, the J call TRBJ2-5; D uncertain. Trimming took 0 bases from V and 5 from J, leaving 13 bases between them. Germline V gives CDR1 SGHTA, CDR2 FQGNSA. The CDR3 totals 15 residues. CDR3 nucleotide sequence: TGTGCCAGCAGCTTAGCGGCACAGCTACAGGAGACCCAGTACTTC. It codes for CASSLAAQLQETQYF.

The chain has TRBV10-3 and TRBJ1-1; D remains unclear. Germline V gives CDR1 ENHRY, CDR2 SYGVKD. This CDR3 spans 13 amino acids. The V and J ends lost 0 bases and 6 bases respectively, with 8 bases between them. The CDR3 DNA reads TGTGCCATCAGTGAGTCGAGGACGGCTGAAGCTTTCTTT. Its protein product is CAISESRTAEAFF.

The J gene is TRBJ2-7, the V gene TRBV19, with D tentatively TRBD1 (6 bases). The germline V and J ends were trimmed by 3 bases and 9 bases, with 15 bases remaining between them. This CDR3 has 13 amino acids. The germline CDR1 and CDR2 sequences are LNHDA and SQIVND (reference sequence). Here the CDR3 DNA reads TGTGCCAGTAGTATGGGACAAGGATATTTGCAGTACTTC. It is translated as CASSMGQGYLQYF. Using reference TRBV19 and TRBJ2-7 for the parts outside the CDR3, the full variable domain is DGGITQSPKYLFRKEGQNVTLSCEQNLNHDAMYWYRQDPGQGLRLIYYSQIVNDFQKGDIAEGYSVSREKKESFPLTVTSAQKNPTAFYLCASSMGQGYLQYFGPGTRLTVT.

The rearrangement links TRBV11-1 to TRBJ2-2; 9 nucleotides align to TRBD1. Trimming at V came to 1 base and at J to 7 bases, leaving 4 bases not matched to a gene. The germline gives CDR1 SGHAT, CDR2 FQDESV (reference sequence). CDR3 length: 15 amino acids. CDR3 in amino acids: CASSLGTGASGELFF. For the CDR3, the DNA is TGTGCCAGCAGCTTAGGGACAGGGGCCAGCGGGGAGCTGTTTTTT.

This sequence joins TRBV5-4 and TRBJ1-4; weak D call: TRBD1 (5 bases). V was trimmed by 4 bases and J by 2 bases, leaving 12 bases between them. The germline V gene has CDR1 SGHNT and CDR2 YYREEE (reference sequence). The CDR3 is 15 residues long. For the CDR3, the DNA is TGTGCCAGCAGCCTGGGGGGTGTGACTAATGAAAAACTGTTTTTT. Its protein product is CASSLGGVTNEKLFF.

The chain couples TRBV7-3 to TRBJ2-3; D might be TRBD2 (6 bases). CDR3 length: 14 amino acids. V was cut by 2 bases and J by 10 bases, with 16 bases left in between. CDR1 and CDR2 from the germline V gene are SGHTA and FQGTGA. CDR3: CASSLGTAVGAQYF. Here the CDR3 DNA reads TGTGCCAGCAGCTTAGGGACTGCGGTGGGTGCGCAGTATTTT.

The chain is built from TRBV18 and TRBJ2-7, with D possibly TRBD1 on 6 matching bases. The CDR3 has 14 amino acids. V was cut by 2 bases and J by 4 bases, with 12 bases left in between. Per germline, CDR1 KGHSH and CDR2 LQKENI. CDR3 coding DNA: TGTGCCAGCTCACCAGGGGGCAGAACATACGAGCAGTACTTC. It yields the protein CASSPGGRTYEQYF.

The chain links TRBV5-5 to TRBJ2-7, with 9 bases that match TRBD1. CDR3 size: 15 residues. Germline loops: CDR1 SGHKS, CDR2 YYEKEE (reference sequence). Losses at the gene ends were 2 bases for V and 6 bases for J; bases not matched to a gene: 9. The CDR3 region has the DNA TGTGCCAGCAGCTTAGGGACAGGGTTGATGGTCGAGCAGTACTTC. Protein: CASSLGTGLMVEQYF.

The rearrangement uses TRBV28 and TRBJ1-2; perhaps TRBD1 as D (6 bases). Trimming shortened V by 6 bases and J by 6 bases, and 14 bases separated the two germline ends. Germline V gene lookup returns CDR1 MDHEN and CDR2 SYDVKM. The length of the CDR3 is 13 residues. CDR3 region: CASSLGAGDGYTF. CDR3 nucleotides: TGTGCCAGCAGCTTGGGGGCAGGGGATGGCTACACCTTC.

This chain joins TRBV10-3 and TRBJ1-5; 8 bases agree with TRBD1. V shed 8 bases, J shed 6 bases, and the junction held 3 bases outside the gene matches. The CDR3 covers 12 residues. Germline loops: CDR1 ENHRY, CDR2 SYGVKD. The CDR3 coding sequence is TGTGCCATCGGGCAGGGGGCTCAGCCCCAGCATTTT. It yields the protein CAIGQGAQPQHF.

The chain is built from TRBV2 and TRBJ1-2; D might be TRBD1 (5 bases). There are 12 residues in the CDR3. V lost 6 bases, J lost 4 bases, and 9 bases lay in between. Germline values: CDR1 SNHLY, CDR2 FYNNEI. The CDR3 protein is CASRSQVYGYTF. Here the CDR3 DNA reads TGTGCCAGCAGATCACAGGTCTATGGCTACACCTTC. The full variable domain, its missing parts supplied by reference TRBV2 and TRBJ1-2, is EPEVTQTPSHQVTQMGQEVILRCVPISNHLYFYWYRQILGQKVEFLVSFYNNEISEKSEIFDDQFSVERPDGSNFTLKIRSTKLEDSAMYFCASRSQVYGYTFGSGTRLTVV.

This chain connects TRBV19 to TRBJ2-3; TRBD2 matches at 7 bases. Germline CDR1 is LNHDA and CDR2 is SQIVND (reference sequence). The CDR3 spans 15 residues. J lost 4 bases, V lost 6 bases, and 10 bases had no gene match. CDR3 protein: CASSPTGTTSDTQYF. The CDR3 DNA is TGTGCCAGTAGCCCTACCGGGACTACCTCAGATACGCAGTATTTT.

In this sample, this clone turned up once. This CDR3 is CASRKGTKNGNIQYF. CDR3 sequence (DNA): TGTGCCAGCAGAAAGGGGACAAAAAACGGAAACATTCAGTACTTC. This chain connects TRBV6-5 to TRBJ2-4; the D gene is possibly TRBD1 (6 bases). Germline loops: CDR1 MNHEY, CDR2 SVGAGI. Trimming shortened V by 6 bases and J by 6 bases, and 18 bases separated the two germline ends. This CDR3 contains 15 residues.